The 22 T cell receptor beta chains reported below all come from one sample, sequenced in a study of T cells after yellow fever vaccination. MiXCR, run by TCRdb on the 5' RACE reads, gives a single entry per CDR3 protein. The repertoire has over 300,000 distinct CDR3 sequences, around 3.6% of them found once; the top ten carry around 24%. Sample: PBMCs, taken on the day of the yellow fever booster vaccination. Receptor source: a man younger than 35 who received the YFV17D yellow fever vaccine.

This clonotype was observed at least ten times. The rearrangement links TRBV29-1 to TRBJ1-2; D not resolved. Trimming removed 4 bases from V and 3 bases from J, with 9 bases in between. The CDR3 has 12 amino acids. The germline V gene encodes CDR1 SQVTM and CDR2 ANQGSEA. The CDR3 spells CSVAISYYGYTF. The CDR3 DNA follows: TGCAGCGTTGCTATAAGCTACTATGGCTACACCTTC.

This clonotype was seen many times. The J gene is TRBJ2-5, the V gene TRBV7-2, with a tentative D call TRBD1 (6 bases). V lost 6 bases and J lost 1, with 12 bases in between. Looked up from germline, CDR1 is SGHTA and CDR2 is FQGNSA. This CDR3 has 14 residues. The CDR3 DNA is TGTGCCAGCAGTGGTCAGGGGCCCCAAGAGACCCAGTACTTC. Protein: CASSGQGPQETQYF.

This sequence joins TRBV6-6 and TRBJ1-5; D perhaps matches TRBD1 (6 bases). The V end was cut by 5 bases, the J end by 5 bases, with 19 bases between. The CDR3 is 16 residues long. Germline-derived CDR1 and CDR2 are MNHNY and SVGAGI (reference sequence). This CDR3 reads CASSEQGDTRHQPQHF. CDR3 sequence (DNA): TGTGCCAGCAGTGAACAGGGAGACACGCGGCATCAGCCCCAGCATTTT.

This clonotype showed up just a few times. The genes are TRBV4-1 and TRBJ1-5; D ambiguous. This CDR3 is 15 amino acids long. Between the trimmed V and J ends, which lost 1 base and 3 bases, there was a span of 10 bases. CDR1 MGHRA and CDR2 YSYEKL come from the germline V gene. CDR3 loop: CASSQGWALNQPQHF. In nucleotides, the CDR3 is TGCGCCAGCAGCCAAGGGTGGGCACTCAATCAGCCCCAGCATTTT.

This clonotype was seen a handful of times. The CDR3 is CASGTLRPQHF. In nucleotides, the CDR3 is TGTGCCAGCGGGACCCTCAGGCCCCAGCATTTT. The chain combines TRBV6-2 or TRBV6-3 with TRBJ1-5; TRBD1 is a possible D gene (5 bases). CDR1 is MNHEY, CDR2 SVGEGT, per germline. The V and J ends lost 8 bases and 9 bases respectively, with 11 bases between them. The CDR3 contains 11 residues.

This clonotype was detected many times. This chain connects TRBV9 to TRBJ2-7, with D perhaps being TRBD1 or TRBD2 (5 bases each). From germline, CDR1 is SGDLS and CDR2 YYNGEE. CDR3 length: 12 residues. V was shortened by 7 bases and J by 3 bases, with 11 bases between the two germline ends. The CDR3 loop reads CASGGIGYEQYF. The CDR3 DNA is TGTGCCAGCGGGGGAATCGGCTACGAGCAGTACTTC.

DNA for the CDR3: TGTGCCAGCTCACCAGGACAGCAACAAGAGACCCAGTACTTC. Residues: CASSPGQQQETQYF. The rearrangement joins TRBV18 to TRBJ2-5, with D possibly matching TRBD1 (6 bases). The V gene's germline CDR1 is KGHSH and CDR2 LQKENI. CDR3 length equals 14 residues. Trimming removed 2 bases at V and 2 bases at J, with 9 bases between. The full variable domain, in which reference TRBV18 and TRBJ2-5 provide the parts outside the CDR3, is NAGVMQNPRHLVRRRGQEARLRCSPMKGHSHVYWYRQLPEEGLKFMVYLQKENIIDESGMPKERFSAEFPKEGPSILRIQQVVRGDSAAYFCASSPGQQQETQYFGPGTRLLVL.

The chain couples TRBV7-9 to TRBJ1-4, with 7 bases lining up with TRBD1. The junction had 7 bases not matched to a gene; V was cut back by 5 bases and J by 7 bases. CDR3 length equals 14 residues. CDR1 is SEHNR, CDR2 FQNEAQ, per germline (reference sequence). CDR3 coding DNA: TGTGCCAGCAGCCTGGACAGGCAACGTGAAAAACTGTTTTTT. Translated: CASSLDRQREKLFF.

The rearrangement uses TRBV14 and TRBJ2-1; D call uncertain. This CDR3 region has 12 residues. The germline V gene encodes CDR1 SGHDN and CDR2 FVKESK. V lost 2 bases and J lost 9, with 8 bases in between. In DNA form, the CDR3 reads TGTGCCAGCAGCCAAAAGACCGGTGAGCAGTTCTTC. Its protein product is CASSQKTGEQFF.

V usage is TRBV7-8 and J usage is TRBJ2-2, with a possible D match to TRBD2 (7 bases). The CDR3 runs 13 residues. Germline CDR1 reads SGHVS; CDR2 reads FQNEAQ. Trimming took 6 bases from V and 7 from J, leaving 12 bases between them. CDR3: CASSYREGGELFF. CDR3 nucleotides: TGTGCCAGCAGTTACAGGGAGGGCGGGGAGCTGTTTTTT. The whole variable domain, remainder taken from reference TRBV7-8 and TRBJ2-2, is GAGVSQSPRYKVAKRGQDVALRCDPISGHVSLFWYQQALGQGPEFLTYFQNEAQLDKSGLPSDRFFAERPEGSVSTLKIQRTQQEDSAVYLCASSYREGGELFFGEGSRLTVL.

This clonotype was recorded at least ten times. V and J are TRBV9 and TRBJ2-2; TRBD1 is a possible D gene (6 bases). The CDR3 is made up of 16 amino acids. Per the germline V gene, CDR1 is SGDLS and CDR2 is YYNGEE. The V end was cut by 0 bases, the J end by 5 bases, with 14 bases between. CDR3 nucleotide sequence: TGTGCCAGCAGCGTAGTCGGACAGCCTACAACCGGGGAGCTGTTTTTT. Amino acids: CASSVVGQPTTGELFF.

This clonotype was counted at least ten times. The chain is built from TRBV10-3 and TRBJ2-5; TRBD1 might be the D (5 bases). Trimming cost V 3 bases and J 3 bases, with 8 bases left between them. The germline V gene has CDR1 ENHRY and CDR2 SYGVKD. This CDR3 region has 13 residues. The DNA of the CDR3 is TGTGCCATCAGTGACTCAGGGAAAGAGACCCAGTACTTC. Translated: CAISDSGKETQYF.

There are many counts of this clonotype. The chain links TRBV10-2 to TRBJ2-3, with D perhaps TRBD2 (6 bases). V shed 4 bases and J shed 2 bases, with 10 bases lying between them. Germline values: CDR1 WSHSY, CDR2 SAAADI. CDR3 length: 14 amino acids. CDR3 region: CASSVGGDTDTQYF. In DNA, the CDR3 is TGCGCCAGCAGTGTAGGCGGGGACACAGATACGCAGTATTTT.

V is TRBV4-1 and J is TRBJ2-5; the D gene is possibly TRBD1 (8 bases). The ends were cut back, 2 bases at V and 6 bases at J, with 28 bases in the middle. This CDR3 contains 19 residues. Germline CDR1 MGHRA, CDR2 YSYEKL. CDR3 loop: CASSQRGDRRRGSSQTQYF. The CDR3 nucleotides read TGCGCCAGCAGCCAAAGAGGGGACAGGCGGCGGGGGTCAAGTCAGACCCAGTACTTC.

In its sample, this clonotype was seen many times. This chain links TRBV27 with TRBJ2-2, with 8 bases identical to TRBD1. Germline V CDR1 and CDR2: MNHEY, SMNVEV (reference sequence). The CDR3 is 19 residues long. V shed 5 bases and J 0 bases; nucleotides not matched to a gene: 14. CDR3 region: CASSQTGVHVYANTGELFF. CDR3 coding DNA: TGTGCCAGCAGTCAGACAGGGGTCCACGTTTACGCGAACACCGGGGAGCTGTTTTTT.

This clonotype was seen only a few times. The chain recombines TRBV4-3 with TRBJ1-2; 7 bases agree with TRBD1. V was pared by 0 bases and J by 8 bases, with 9 bases of the junction left unmatched. Germline V lookup: CDR1 LGHNA, CDR2 YSLEER. The length of the CDR3 is 15 residues. CDR3 sequence: CASSQETGVWRGYTF. The CDR3 region has the DNA TGCGCCAGCAGCCAAGAAACAGGGGTTTGGCGAGGCTACACCTTC.

Here the CDR3 reads CASSLGQGAPYGYTF. CDR3 nucleotide sequence: TGTGCCAGCAGCTTAGGGCAGGGGGCCCCATATGGCTACACCTTC. This chain joins TRBV7-2 and TRBJ1-2, with TRBD1 matching 8 bases. In germline, CDR1 is SGHTA, CDR2 FQGNSA. This CDR3 has 15 residues. Trimming removed 1 base from V and 5 bases from J; junction bases left unmatched: 6.

V and J are TRBV7-9 and TRBJ1-5, with no clear D. Trimming left V 6 bases short and J 5 bases short, with 8 bases between. CDR1 and CDR2 from the germline V gene are SEHNR and FQNEAQ (reference sequence). The CDR3 loop spans 12 amino acids. The CDR3 nucleotides read TGTGCCAGCAGTAGGGCGGATCAGCCCCAGCATTTT. This codes for CASSRADQPQHF.

This clonotype came up many times. The V call is TRBV20-1, the J call TRBJ1-1, with D possibly matching TRBD1 (5 bases). This CDR3 spans 10 amino acids. Germline V CDR1 and CDR2: DFQATT, SNEGSKA (reference sequence). For the CDR3, the DNA is TGCACTCTAGGGGCTGGGGCGGCTTTCTTT. Encoded protein: CTLGAGAAFF.

This clonotype was picked up a small number of times. V and J are TRBV10-3 and TRBJ2-7, with a weak D call TRBD1 (5 bases). V lost 10 bases and J 1 base, leaving 17 bases between the germline ends. The CDR3 length is 14 residues. Per germline, CDR1 ENHRY and CDR2 SYGVKD. CDR3 DNA sequence: TGTGCCACCACGAGCAGGGTGGAGTCCTACGAGCAGTACTTC. It specifies CATTSRVESYEQYF.

This rearrangement joins TRBV5-5 to TRBJ1-5, with a weak D call TRBD1 (5 bases). Trimming stripped 2 bases from V and 2 bases from J, with 11 bases between. The CDR3 spans 15 residues. CDR1 is SGHKS, CDR2 YYEKEE, per germline (reference sequence). The chain's CDR3 is CASSFRQGGNQPQHF. CDR3 nucleotides: TGTGCCAGCAGCTTTCGTCAGGGCGGCAATCAGCCCCAGCATTTT. The full variable domain, in which reference TRBV5-5 and TRBJ1-5 provide the parts outside the CDR3, is DAGVTQSPTHLIKTRGQQVTLRCSPISGHKSVSWYQQVLGQGPQFIFQYYEKEERGRGNFPDRFSARQFPNYSSELNVNALLLGDSALYLCASSFRQGGNQPQHFGDGTRLSIL.

This clonotype was found many times. CDR3 region: CASRSLWSGNTIYF. The CDR3 DNA reads as TGTGCCAGCAGGTCTCTATGGTCTGGAAACACCATATATTTT. The V and J genes are TRBV28 and TRBJ1-3; D is unclear. There are 14 residues in the CDR3. Germline lookup yields CDR1 MDHEN and CDR2 SYDVKM. V gave up 6 bases and J gave up 1 base, with 10 bases separating them.